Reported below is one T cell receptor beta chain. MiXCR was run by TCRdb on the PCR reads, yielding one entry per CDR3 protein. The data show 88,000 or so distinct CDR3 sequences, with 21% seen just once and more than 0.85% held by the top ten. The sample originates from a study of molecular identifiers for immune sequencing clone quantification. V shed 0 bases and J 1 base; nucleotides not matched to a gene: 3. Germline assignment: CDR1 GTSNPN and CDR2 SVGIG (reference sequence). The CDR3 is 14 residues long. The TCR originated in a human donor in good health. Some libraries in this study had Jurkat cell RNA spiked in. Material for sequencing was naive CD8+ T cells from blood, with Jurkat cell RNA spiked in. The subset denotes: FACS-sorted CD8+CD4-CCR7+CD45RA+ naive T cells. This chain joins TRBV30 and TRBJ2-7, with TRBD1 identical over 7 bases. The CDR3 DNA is TGTGCCTGGAGTGTGGGCAGGGGGTCCTACGAGCAGTACTTC. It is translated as CAWSVGRGSYEQYF.